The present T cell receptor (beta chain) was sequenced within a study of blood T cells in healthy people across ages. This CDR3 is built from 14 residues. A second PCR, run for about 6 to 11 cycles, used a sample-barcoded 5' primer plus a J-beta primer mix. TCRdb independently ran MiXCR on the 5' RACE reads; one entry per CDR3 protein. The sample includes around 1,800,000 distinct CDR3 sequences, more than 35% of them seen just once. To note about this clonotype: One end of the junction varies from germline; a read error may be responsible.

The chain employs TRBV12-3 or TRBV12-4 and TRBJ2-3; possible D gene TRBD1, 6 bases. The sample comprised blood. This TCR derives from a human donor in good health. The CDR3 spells CASSTTGYEDAQYF. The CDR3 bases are TGTGCCAGCAGTACTACAGGGTATGAAGATGCGCAGTATTTT.